A single sample is the source of the 17 T cell receptor beta chains below, sequenced in a study of cytomegalovirus exposure and HLA in healthy donors. The PCR employed 60 Vbeta primers together with 13 Jbeta primers. Libraries were prepared by immunoSEQ multiplex PCR; TCRdb keeps only in-frame clonotypes and omits some of them. The sample holds fewer than 350,000 clones, 70% to 90% seen once. The sample comprised PBMCs. These receptors originate from a woman aged 18-29 years in good health and CMV-seronegative.

The rearrangement links TRBV11-2 to TRBJ1-3; D not resolved. Per germline, CDR1 SGHAT and CDR2 FQNNGV. V lost 2 bases, J lost 0 bases, and 5 bases lay in between. This CDR3 has 14 amino acids. CDR3 residues: CASSLSDSGNTIYF. The CDR3 DNA reads as TGTGCCAGCAGCTTAAGCGACTCTGGAAACACCATATATTTT.

The V gene is TRBV5-1, the J gene TRBJ1-1; D unresolved. The ends were cut back, 4 bases at V and 4 bases at J, with 17 bases in the middle. The CDR3 runs 15 residues. Per the germline V gene, CDR1 is SGHRS and CDR2 is YFSETQ. The CDR3: CASSPFSGSSTEAFF. CDR3 in DNA: TGCGCCAGCAGCCCGTTTTCAGGAAGTAGCACTGAAGCTTTCTTT.

Here the CDR3 DNA reads TGTGCCAGCGCCTCTCTAGCGGGGGGGCCGTTGTCCTACGAGCAGTACTTC. Translating gives CASASLAGGPLSYEQYF. V is TRBV27 and J is TRBJ2-7, with 12 bases matching TRBD2. The CDR3 sequence is 17 residues long. J lost 1 base, V lost 8 bases, and 12 bases had no gene match. The germline gives CDR1 MNHEY, CDR2 SMNVEV (reference sequence).

The chain joins TRBV27 to TRBJ1-3; weak D call: TRBD1 (5 bases). Trimming shortened V by 6 bases and J by 1 base, and 7 bases separated the two germline ends. Germline V CDR1 and CDR2: MNHEY, SMNVEV (reference sequence). The CDR3 is made up of 13 amino acids. The CDR3 nucleotides read TGTGCCAGCAGCCCAGGGTCTGGAAACACCATATATTTT. Translated, it gives CASSPGSGNTIYF.

The chain couples TRBV4-1 to TRBJ2-5; 7 nucleotides line up with TRBD2. The germline V gene has CDR1 MGHRA and CDR2 YSYEKL. V was clipped by 5 bases and J by 2 bases; unmatched bases: 5. The CDR3 length is 14 residues. The CDR3 region is CASSAWGGQETQYF. The CDR3 DNA reads TGCGCCAGCAGCGCGTGGGGGGGGCAAGAGACCCAGTACTTC.

In the case of this clone: A read error may account for a junction end that differs from germline. The rearrangement uses TRBV7-9 and TRBJ1-2; 9 bases map to TRBD1. This CDR3 has 15 residues. Germline V gene sequence: CDR1 SEHNR, CDR2 FQNEAQ (reference sequence). In DNA, the CDR3 is TGTTCCAGCAGTCCAACCGGGACAGGGAGCTATGGCTACACCTTC. Protein product: CSSSPTGTGSYGYTF.

The chain couples TRBV5-1 to TRBJ2-7, with a possible D match to TRBD1 (5 bases). The germline CDR1 and CDR2 sequences are SGHRS and YFSETQ. The V end lost 2 bases, the J end lost 6 bases, and 15 bases lay between the germline ends. There are 14 residues in the CDR3. The CDR3 sequence: CASSFRTGSGEQYF. CDR3 DNA sequence: TGCGCCAGCAGCTTTAGAACAGGATCCGGCGAGCAGTACTTC.

The chain recombines TRBV9 with TRBJ2-3; 7 nucleotides agree with TRBD1. The junction had 7 bases not matched to a gene; V was cut back by 2 bases and J by 1 base. Germline V gives CDR1 SGDLS, CDR2 YYNGEE. The CDR3 is made up of 16 amino acids. Written as DNA, the CDR3 is TGTGCCAGCAGCGTCACCGACAGGGTCCGCACAGATACGCAGTATTTT. It translates to CASSVTDRVRTDTQYF.

As concerns this clone: Germline is not matched at one junction end, which may reflect a read error. The same CDR3 can be traced to other DNA sequences in this sample. The chain joins TRBV6-5 to TRBJ1-6; a possible D gene is TRBD1 (5 bases). Germline V gene sequence: CDR1 MNHEY, CDR2 SVGAGI. The CDR3 contains 16 residues. CDR3 nucleotide sequence: TGTGCCAGCAGTTACTCCCGGCTCCAGGGAAATTCCCCCCTCCACTTT. Its protein product is CASSYSRLQGNSPLHF.

The chain joins TRBV19 to TRBJ2-1, with 7 bases fitting TRBD2. CDR1 and CDR2 from the germline V gene are LNHDA and SQIVND (reference sequence). This CDR3 contains 13 residues. After removal of 5 bases from V and 7 bases from J, the junction contained 5 bases not matched to a gene. As DNA, the CDR3 is TGTGCCAGTAGTTTGACTAGCCTAAATGAGCAGTTCTTC. Protein: CASSLTSLNEQFF.

V gene TRBV5-1 combines with J gene TRBJ2-3, with D perhaps matching TRBD2 (6 bases). V was pared by 7 bases and J by 4 bases, with 13 bases between. Germline CDR1 reads SGHRS; CDR2 reads YFSETQ. This CDR3 contains 13 residues. The CDR3 sequence is CASREGGADTQYF. DNA for the CDR3: TGCGCCAGCCGGGAAGGCGGGGCAGATACGCAGTATTTT.

The chain carries TRBV2 and TRBJ1-5; D perhaps matches TRBD1 (5 bases). Trimming pared 6 bases from V and 3 bases from J, leaving 15 bases between. The length of the CDR3 is 15 residues. The germline gives CDR1 SNHLY, CDR2 FYNNEI. CDR3 sequence: CASRVSAGPNQPQHF. The CDR3 DNA sequence: TGTGCCAGCAGAGTCTCGGCAGGGCCCAATCAGCCCCAGCATTTT.

The rearrangement uses TRBV14 and TRBJ1-2, with TRBD1 as a possible D gene (5 bases). CDR1 is SGHDN, CDR2 FVKESK, per germline. V was cut by 4 bases and J by 5 bases, with 14 bases left in between. The CDR3 sequence is 14 residues long. CDR3 in amino acids: CASSPTQGTYGYTF. CDR3 DNA: TGTGCCAGCAGCCCGACTCAGGGAACATATGGCTACACCTTC.

This chain links TRBV2 with TRBJ1-1; 7 bases agree with TRBD1. V gave up 1 base and J gave up 1 base; unmatched junction bases: 6. The germline gives CDR1 SNHLY, CDR2 FYNNEI. This CDR3 region has 16 residues. This CDR3 reads CASSEGVGTENTEAFF. For the CDR3, the DNA is TGTGCCAGCAGTGAAGGGGTGGGGACAGAGAACACTGAAGCTTTCTTT.

This clone was seen once. J is TRBJ2-7 and V is TRBV29-1; 9 nucleotides align to TRBD1. This CDR3 has 21 residues. V trimming: 1 base; J trimming: 0 bases; junction bases outside the gene matches: 22. The germline gives CDR1 SQVTM, CDR2 ANQGSEA. The CDR3 region is CSVEGPSRGTGSSRSSYEQYF. CDR3 bases: TGCAGCGTTGAAGGCCCCTCGCGCGGGACAGGGAGTTCTCGTAGCTCCTACGAGCAGTACTTC.

V gene TRBV13 combines with J gene TRBJ1-2; 7 nucleotides line up with TRBD1. Trimming at V came to 4 bases and at J to 4 bases, leaving 6 bases not matched to a gene. Germline lookup yields CDR1 PRHDT and CDR2 FYEKMQ (reference sequence). The CDR3 covers 14 residues. The CDR3 reads CASSSNRGSYGYTF. CDR3 nucleotides: TGTGCCAGCAGCTCAAACAGGGGAAGCTATGGCTACACCTTC.

This chain joins TRBV10-3 and TRBJ1-5; D is uncertain. The ends were cut back, 5 bases at V and 0 bases at J, with 17 bases in the middle. CDR3 size: 17 residues. Germline CDR1 and CDR2: ENHRY and SYGVKD. CDR3 coding DNA: TGTGCCATCAGTCCCACCACCCGGGATAGTAGCAATCAGCCCCAGCATTTT. This translates into CAISPTTRDSSNQPQHF.